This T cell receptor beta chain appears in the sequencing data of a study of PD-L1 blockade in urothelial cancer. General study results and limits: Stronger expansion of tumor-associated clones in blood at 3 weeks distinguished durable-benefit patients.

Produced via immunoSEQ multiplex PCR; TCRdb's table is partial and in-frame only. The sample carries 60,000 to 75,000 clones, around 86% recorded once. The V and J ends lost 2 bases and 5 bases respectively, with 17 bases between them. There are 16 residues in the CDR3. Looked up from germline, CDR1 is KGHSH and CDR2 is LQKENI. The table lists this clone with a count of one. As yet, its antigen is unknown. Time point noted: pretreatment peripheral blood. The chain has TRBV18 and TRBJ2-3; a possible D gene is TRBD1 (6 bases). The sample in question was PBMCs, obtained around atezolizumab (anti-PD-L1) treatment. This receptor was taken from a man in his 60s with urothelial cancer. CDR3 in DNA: TGTGCCAGCTCACCAACGATGTTGGGGGCGCAAGATACGCAGTATTTT. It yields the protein CASSPTMLGAQDTQYF.